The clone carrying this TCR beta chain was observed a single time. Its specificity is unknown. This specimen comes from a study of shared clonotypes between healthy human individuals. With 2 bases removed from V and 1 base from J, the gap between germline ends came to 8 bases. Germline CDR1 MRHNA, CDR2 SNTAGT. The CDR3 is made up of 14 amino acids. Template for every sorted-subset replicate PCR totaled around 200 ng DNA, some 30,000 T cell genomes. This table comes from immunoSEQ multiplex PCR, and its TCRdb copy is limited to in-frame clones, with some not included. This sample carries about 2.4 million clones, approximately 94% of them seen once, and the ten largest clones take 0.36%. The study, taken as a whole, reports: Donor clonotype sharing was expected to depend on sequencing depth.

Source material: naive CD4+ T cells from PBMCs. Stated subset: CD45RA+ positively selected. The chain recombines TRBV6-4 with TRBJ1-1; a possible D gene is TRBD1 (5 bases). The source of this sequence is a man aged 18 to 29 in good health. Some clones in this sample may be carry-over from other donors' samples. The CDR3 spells CASSDGAGNTEAFF. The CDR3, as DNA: TGTGCCAGCAGTGACGGGGCAGGGAACACTGAAGCTTTCTTT.